This T cell receptor beta chain is drawn from a study of cytomegalovirus exposure and HLA in healthy donors. Notes on the study in general: Overall, roughly 160 TCR beta chains were annotated as cytomegalovirus-associated. In vitro experiments confirmed that a few CMV-associated chains were specific for CMV antigens. Other equally common chains were less clonally expanded than HLA-associated TCR beta chains, a later analysis showed.

Germline CDR1 is SGHRS and CDR2 is YFSETQ. The CDR3 spans 16 residues. The J segment lost 2 bases and the V segment lost 4 bases, leaving 12 bases of the junction unmatched. The sample holds a few counts of this clone. The target antigen is unknown. The PCR ran on 60 Vbeta and 13 Jbeta primers. Sequencing was performed with immunoSEQ multiplex PCR; in TCRdb, only in-frame clones are kept and a portion is missing. The sample records roughly 90,000 clones, 70% to 80% being singletons. The TCR comes from a man aged 25-45 years in good health and CMV-seropositive. The specimen was PBMCs. V and J are TRBV5-1 and TRBJ2-7, with 7 bases that match TRBD1. The CDR3 DNA sequence: TGCGCCAGCAGCCCCCTCCCCGGGACAGAAGCCTACGAGCAGTACTTC. Residues: CASSPLPGTEAYEQYF.